Following are 17 T cell receptor beta chains from one sample sequenced in a study of T-cell reconstitution after alpha-beta-depleted transplantation in children. Unique molecular identifiers were incorporated during preparation of the TCRbeta library. TCRdb called the PCR reads again in MiXCR, with one record for every CDR3 protein. The sample lists tens of thousands of distinct CDR3 sequences, roughly 5% occurring once. The sequences come from PBMCs, mostly from graft donor cells, collected 60 days after TCRalphabeta/CD19-depleted stem cell transplant. The receptor source for this set is a female patient aged 2-15 years who had a stem cell transplant for aplastic anemia, so the T cells may come from the graft donor.

This clonotype has a count of ten or more. This chain connects TRBV5-1 to TRBJ2-3; D is unresolved. This CDR3 is 14 amino acids long. Trimming removed 5 bases from V and 1 base from J, with 11 bases in between. Germline CDR1 SGHRS, CDR2 YFSETQ. CDR3 residues: CASSIGRGTDTQYF. CDR3 nucleotides: TGCGCCAGCAGTATCGGTAGGGGCACAGATACGCAGTATTTT.

This clonotype was recorded once. Just one base apart from a much larger clone, this may be a read error. This CDR3 reads CASTPQGAGLYNEQFF. The DNA for the CDR3 is TGTGCCAGCACACCACAAGGGGCAGGACTCTACAATGAGCAGTTCTTC. The chain is built from TRBV18 and TRBJ2-1, with D possibly being TRBD1 or TRBD2 (5 bases each). Germline CDR1 reads KGHSH; CDR2 reads LQKENI. This CDR3 has 16 amino acids. The whole variable domain, filled in from reference TRBV18 and TRBJ2-1, reads NAGVMQNPRHLVRRRGQEARLRCSPMKGHSHVYWYRQLPEEGLKFMVYLQKENIIDESGMPKERFSAEFPKEGPSILRIQQVVRGDSAAYFCASTPQGAGLYNEQFFGPGTRLTVL.

This chain joins TRBV11-2 and TRBJ2-7; D possibly matches TRBD1 or TRBD2 (5 bases each). V lost 5 bases, J lost 3 bases, and 23 bases lay in between. The CDR3 runs 17 residues. Looked up from germline, CDR1 is SGHAT and CDR2 is FQNNGV. The CDR3 DNA reads TGTGCCAGCAGCCCAGTGGGGGTCCCCCTGGGGTTCTACGAGCAGTACTTC. Residues: CASSPVGVPLGFYEQYF.

In its sample, this clonotype was seen a few times. The J gene is TRBJ1-1, the V gene TRBV12-3 or TRBV12-4; 8 bases match TRBD1. Unmatched junction bases numbered 4, after V lost 6 bases and J lost 1 base. The CDR3 is 14 amino acids. CDR3 DNA: TGTGCCAGCAGAGGGACAGGCGCGAACACTGAAGCTTTCTTT. Translated, it gives CASRGTGANTEAFF.

This clonotype showed up many times. The J gene is TRBJ1-4, the V gene TRBV27; unclear D gene. The CDR3 is made up of 14 amino acids. Trimming pared 8 bases from V and 10 bases from J, leaving 20 bases between. Looked up from germline, CDR1 is MNHEY and CDR2 is SMNVEV (reference sequence). The chain's CDR3 is CASGSTKAASKLFF. In nucleotides, the CDR3 is TGTGCCAGCGGTTCTACCAAGGCCGCCTCAAAACTGTTTTTT. Full variable domain (outside the CDR3, taken from reference TRBV27 and TRBJ1-4): EAQVTQNPRYLITVTGKKLTVTCSQNMNHEYMSWYRQDPGLGLRQIYYSMNVEVTDKGDVPEGYKVSRKEKRNFPLILESPSPNQTSLYFCASGSTKAASKLFFGSGTQLSVL.

This sequence joins TRBV4-1 and TRBJ2-1, with 16 bases fitting TRBD2. The CDR3 contains 17 residues. The germline V gene has CDR1 MGHRA and CDR2 YSYEKL. V was pared by 0 bases and J by 9 bases, with 5 bases of the junction left unmatched. DNA of the CDR3: TGCGCCAGCAGCCAAGATGGGGGGACTAGCGGGAGGGTTGAGCAGTTCTTC. This translates into CASSQDGGTSGRVEQFF.

In its sample, this clonotype was seen many times. The chain is built from TRBV4-2 and TRBJ2-2; perhaps TRBD1 as D (5 bases). V shed 0 bases and J shed 3 bases, with 14 bases lying between them. CDR3 length: 17 residues. Germline assignment: CDR1 LGHNA and CDR2 YNFKEQ. The CDR3 is CASSQDLAGKYTGELFF. CDR3 sequence (DNA): TGTGCCAGCAGCCAAGATCTCGCAGGGAAATACACCGGGGAGCTGTTTTTT.

At least ten counts were recorded for this clonotype. V gene TRBV12-3 or TRBV12-4 combines with J gene TRBJ1-2; D is perhaps TRBD1 (5 bases). With 5 bases removed from V and 1 base from J, the gap between germline ends came to 11 bases. This CDR3 comprises 14 residues. The CDR3 region has the DNA TGTGCCAGCAGTCCCGGGGGGAATAACTATGGCTACACCTTC. It specifies CASSPGGNNYGYTF.

To note about this clonotype: A much bigger clone sits one base away, suggesting this may be a read error. No conserved phenylalanine or tryptophan ends this CDR3, so it is likely a read error. J is TRBJ2-3 and V is TRBV2; D is possibly TRBD1 (6 bases). Between the trimmed V and J ends, which lost 6 bases and 3 bases, there was a span of 7 bases. The CDR3 spans 12 residues. CDR1 is SNHLY and CDR2 is FYNNEI in the germline V gene. The CDR3 DNA is TGTGCCAGCAGACAGGGAACAGATACGCAGTATCTT. Translating gives CASRQGTDTQYL.

In its sample, this clonotype was seen many times. The chain employs TRBV10-3 and TRBJ2-7; TRBD1 is a possible D gene (5 bases). V lost 8 bases and J 4 bases, leaving 15 bases between the germline ends. Germline values: CDR1 ENHRY, CDR2 SYGVKD. This CDR3 spans 13 amino acids. Here the CDR3 reads CAIQGREAYEQYF. The CDR3, as DNA: TGTGCCATCCAGGGCAGGGAAGCGTACGAGCAGTACTTC.

This clonotype was found many times. This chain links TRBV6-6 with TRBJ1-5, with D perhaps matching TRBD1 (6 bases). The germline V gene encodes CDR1 MNHNY and CDR2 SVGAGI (reference sequence). CDR3 length: 14 residues. The V end was cut by 4 bases, the J end by 7 bases, with 14 bases between. The CDR3 DNA sequence: TGTGCCAGCAGTTCCACAGGGACGGAGCAGCCCCAGCATTTT. This encodes CASSSTGTEQPQHF.

This clonotype came up many times. This chain links TRBV20-1 with TRBJ2-1; TRBD2 agrees at 9 bases. V shed 3 bases, J shed 0 bases, and the junction held 6 bases outside the gene matches. This CDR3 contains 16 residues. Germline V lookup: CDR1 DFQATT, CDR2 SNEGSKA (reference sequence). CDR3 in amino acids: CSARISGSPSYNEQFF. In DNA, the CDR3 is TGCAGTGCTAGGATTAGCGGGAGCCCCTCCTACAATGAGCAGTTCTTC.

This clonotype showed up many times. The chain joins TRBV4-1 to TRBJ2-1; 10 nucleotides match TRBD2. V trimming: 0 bases; J trimming: 7 bases; junction bases outside the gene matches: 6. Germline assignment: CDR1 MGHRA and CDR2 YSYEKL. The length of the CDR3 is 16 residues. The CDR3, as DNA: TGCGCCAGCAGCCAAGAATTTAGAGCGGGGGGGAATGAGCAGTTCTTC. It yields the protein CASSQEFRAGGNEQFF.

This clonotype is judged medium-sized. The V call is TRBV5-1, the J call TRBJ2-1; 16 bases line up with TRBD2. CDR1 is SGHRS, CDR2 YFSETQ, per germline. The CDR3 contains 16 residues. Trimming at V came to 4 bases and at J to 5 bases, leaving 3 bases not matched to a gene. The CDR3 here is CASSPGLAGGDNEQFF. CDR3 nucleotide sequence: TGCGCCAGCAGCCCGGGACTAGCGGGAGGGGACAATGAGCAGTTCTTC. Using reference TRBV5-1 and TRBJ2-1 for the parts outside the CDR3, the full variable domain is KAGVTQTPRYLIKTRGQQVTLSCSPISGHRSVSWYQQTPGQGLQFLFEYFSETQRNKGNFPGRFSGRQFSNSRSEMNVSTLELGDSALYLCASSPGLAGGDNEQFFGPGTRLTVL.

In this sample, this clonotype turned up a few times. The chain uses TRBV28 and TRBJ1-5, with 9 bases that match TRBD1. The CDR3 contains 15 residues. CDR1 is MDHEN, CDR2 SYDVKM, per germline. The junction had 9 bases not matched to a gene; V was cut back by 6 bases and J by 6 bases. CDR3 nucleotide sequence: TGTGCCAGCAGGCAACAGGGGGCGCGCACTCAGCCCCAGCATTTT. Its protein is CASRQQGARTQPQHF.

Ten or more counts support this clonotype. CDR3 amino acids: CASSPGPSSYNEQFF. DNA for the CDR3: TGTGCCAGCAGTCCAGGACCGAGCTCCTACAATGAGCAGTTCTTC. This chain uses TRBV12-3 or TRBV12-4 with TRBJ2-1; D is unclear. V was clipped by 5 bases and J by 0 bases, with 11 bases between them. This CDR3 is built from 15 residues.

The CDR3 sequence is CASSLISGANVLTF. CDR3 bases: TGTGCCAGCAGCTTAATCTCTGGGGCCAACGTCCTGACTTTC. The chain has TRBV7-3 and TRBJ2-6; D not certain. The ends were cut back, 1 base at V and 0 bases at J, with 1 base in the middle. This CDR3 region has 14 residues. Germline V gene data show CDR1 as SGHTA and CDR2 as FQGTGA.